This TCR beta chain was identified during a study of shared clonotypes between healthy human individuals. The CDR3 length is 13 residues. Germline V gene sequence: CDR1 ENHRY, CDR2 SYGVKD. V was clipped by 4 bases and J by 7 bases, with 13 bases between them. Here immunoSEQ multiplex PCR was the method, and the copy in TCRdb shows in-frame clones only, minus some. This repertoire shows over a million clones, roughly 96% found once; its top ten account for roughly 1.1%. The material sequenced was naive CD4+ T cells sorted from blood. Subset noted: CD45RA+ positively selected. The clonotype originates from a man aged 25-45 years in good health. J is TRBJ1-2 and V is TRBV10-3; D is undetermined. The CDR3 is CAISVSGSGGYTF. Here the CDR3 DNA reads TGTGCCATCAGTGTTTCGGGTTCTGGTGGCTACACCTTC.